This T cell receptor (beta chain) was found in a study of spatial heterogeneity in lung cancer (dated by TCRdb to between 2017 and 2020). For the study in its entirety: Beta-chain transcripts were consistently detected in greater numbers than alpha-chain transcripts, which likely reflected higher beta-chain transcript abundance. TCR repertoire features were related to nonsynonymous mutation counts determined by whole-exome sequencing of tumor tissue. In non-small cell lung cancer, the study made a quantitative comparison of TCR alpha and beta repertoires among multiple tumor regions, matched nontumor lung and blood. In the raw uncorrected reads, each unique combination of TCR and UMI appeared more than ten times on average. At surgery, over 200 tumor regions, some 61 matched nontumor lung samples and 50 to 60 PBMC samples were TCR-sequenced for both alpha and beta chains.

The library relied on 5' RACE. The sequencing machine was a NextSeq 500. The TCR library protocol attached a unique molecular identifier to each TCR cDNA molecule to allow correction of PCR and sequencing errors. The authors' analysis ran thus. TCR identification, UMI-based error correction and CDR3 extraction were performed with Decombinator tools. Expanded TCRs were defined as those above a frequency of 2 per 1,000, corresponding to the top 1% of the tumor frequency distribution. Each repertoire was subsampled 100 times to 5,000 TCRs, after which Renyi diversity was computed with the R vegan package. To build CDR3 similarity networks, amino acid triplet string-kernel similarity was used, and CDR3s were connected when their pairwise similarity was above 0.82. TCRdb's own reprocessing of the public reads used fastp at Q25 and MiXCR and kept productive beta chains. Rows matching on CDR3 protein sequence are summarized as one entry with the most common DNA and genes. The V and J calls and clone size are TCRdb's, not the authors'. The sample profile shows roughly 38,000 distinct CDR3 sequences; approximately 3.1% of them were found once. Of the sample, 36% falls within the top ten clones.

The time point label here, explained by the study, means: sample taken at primary tumor resection. Donors were some 78 patients with early-stage, untreated non-small cell lung cancer from the lung TRACERx cohort. Without any cell sorting, TCR sequencing was performed on whole RNA extracted either from tumor and nontumor lung tissue or from cryopreserved PBMC samples. Only patients with enough RNA available from two or more tumor regions were chosen for TCR sequencing. Before selection, tumor and adjacent nontumor lung specimens were reviewed by a lung pathologist. This clonotype was seen more than once but under ten times. The antigen it binds to is not known. Qualities for individual bases were not recorded, and no much larger clone is one base off. General findings and caveats noted by the study authors: Confirming at a functional level the hypothesis that regional TCRs recognize regional mutations was considered to require additional single-cell paired TCR alpha and beta sequencing.

Reading the germline V gene (reference sequence) gives CDR1 DFQATT and CDR2 SNEGSKA. V is trimmed back by 6 bases and J by 4 bases, and the junction contains 8 bases that no gene match accounts for. Spanning cysteine to phenylalanine, the CDR3 consists of 14 amino acids. Of the read, only the CDR3 DNA is kept; its 42 bases are in frame from base 1. The TCR sequence derives from a male donor with early-stage non-small cell lung cancer. The material was normal lung tissue next to the tumor, obtained at surgery. Here the chain combines TRBV20-1 and TRBJ2-1, and TRBD2 matches 8 of the central bases. The nucleotide sequence is TGCAGTGCAGGAATAGCGGGATTGTACAATGAGCAGTTCTTC. Its product reads: CSAGIAGLYNEQFF.